This TCR beta chain was sequenced during a study of cytomegalovirus exposure and HLA in healthy donors. Study results and caveats: In an earlier analysis, most TCR beta V segments were productive about 90% or about 30% of the time. What TCR beta sequences reportedly achieved was accurate prediction of HLA-A and HLA-B alleles in most subjects. A few V segments could not be told apart, such as TRBV6-2 and TRBV6-3, and were left out. HLA restriction was apparent for most CMV-associated TCR beta chains in a later analysis.

The PCR had 60 Vbeta and 13 Jbeta primers. Sequencing was performed with immunoSEQ multiplex PCR; in TCRdb, only in-frame clones are kept and a portion is missing. The table records nearly 110,000 clones, around 77% of them present only once. In germline, CDR1 is LNHDA, CDR2 SQIVND (reference sequence). CDR3 length: 13 residues. The ends were cut back, 8 bases at V and 7 bases at J, with 15 bases in the middle. With regard to this clone: Its antigen is unknown.

This chain joins TRBV19 and TRBJ1-5; tentatively, D is TRBD1 (6 bases). Sequenced input: PBMCs. The source is a male donor in good health and CMV-seronegative. The CDR3 DNA sequence: TGTGCCAGTCGTCAGGGGAAAGGGCAGCCCCAGCATTTT. It encodes CASRQGKGQPQHF. The entire variable domain, with the rest obtained from reference TRBV19 and TRBJ1-5, is as follows: DGGITQSPKYLFRKEGQNVTLSCEQNLNHDAMYWYRQDPGQGLRLIYYSQIVNDFQKGDIAEGYSVSREKKESFPLTVTSAQKNPTAFYLCASRQGKGQPQHFGDGTRLSIL.